This T cell receptor (beta chain) was found in a study of PD-1 blockade in classical Hodgkin lymphoma. Per germline, CDR1 MNHEY and CDR2 SVGAGI. The CDR3 has 14 residues. The trim removed 8 bases at V and 3 bases at J, leaving 6 bases unmatched. Measured with immunoSEQ multiplex PCR; TCRdb has only the in-frame clones, and not every one. The data show around 91,000 clones, approximately 91% seen once. With no exception, relapse followed autologous stem cell transplantation in all patients, and brentuximab vedotin exposure varied. This clone came up a few times. The sequence was obtained from a human donor with classical Hodgkin lymphoma. The sequences come from peripheral blood mononuclear cells (PBMCs), collected at baseline. The chain links TRBV6-5 to TRBJ2-7, with 11 positions matching TRBD2. The CDR3, as DNA: TGTGCCAGCGGGGGGGGGACTAGCGGCTACGAGCAGTACTTC. As protein: CASGGGTSGYEQYF.